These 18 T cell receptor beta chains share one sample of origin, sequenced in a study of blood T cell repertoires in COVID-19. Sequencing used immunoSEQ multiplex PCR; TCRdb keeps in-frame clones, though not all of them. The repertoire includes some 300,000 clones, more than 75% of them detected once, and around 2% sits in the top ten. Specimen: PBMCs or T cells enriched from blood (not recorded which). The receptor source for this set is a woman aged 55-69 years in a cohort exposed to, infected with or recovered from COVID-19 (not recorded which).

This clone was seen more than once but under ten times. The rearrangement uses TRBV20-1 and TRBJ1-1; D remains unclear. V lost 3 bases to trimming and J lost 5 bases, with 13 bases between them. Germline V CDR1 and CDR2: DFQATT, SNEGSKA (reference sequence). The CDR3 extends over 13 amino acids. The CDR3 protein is CSASLRLDTEAFF. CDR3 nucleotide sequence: TGCAGTGCTAGTCTGCGACTTGATACTGAAGCTTTCTTT.

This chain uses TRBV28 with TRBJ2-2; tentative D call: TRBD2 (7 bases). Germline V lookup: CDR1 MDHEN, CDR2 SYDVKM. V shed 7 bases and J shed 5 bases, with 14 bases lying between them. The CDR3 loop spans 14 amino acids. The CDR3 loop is CASKGRGGTGELFF. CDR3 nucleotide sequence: TGTGCCAGCAAAGGCAGGGGAGGGACCGGGGAGCTGTTTTTT.

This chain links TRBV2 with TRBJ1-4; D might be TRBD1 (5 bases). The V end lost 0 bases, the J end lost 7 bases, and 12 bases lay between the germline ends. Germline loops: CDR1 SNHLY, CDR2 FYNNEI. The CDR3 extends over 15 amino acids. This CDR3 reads CASSEAGKGAEKLFF. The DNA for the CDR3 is TGTGCCAGCAGTGAAGCTGGGAAAGGGGCTGAAAAACTGTTTTTT.

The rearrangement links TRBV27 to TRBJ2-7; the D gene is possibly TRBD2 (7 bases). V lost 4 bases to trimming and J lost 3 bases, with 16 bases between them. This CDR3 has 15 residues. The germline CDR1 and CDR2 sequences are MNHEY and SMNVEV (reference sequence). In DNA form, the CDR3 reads TGTGCCAGCAGTTCCTGGCCAGGGGAGGGCTACGAGCAGTACTTC. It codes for CASSSWPGEGYEQYF.

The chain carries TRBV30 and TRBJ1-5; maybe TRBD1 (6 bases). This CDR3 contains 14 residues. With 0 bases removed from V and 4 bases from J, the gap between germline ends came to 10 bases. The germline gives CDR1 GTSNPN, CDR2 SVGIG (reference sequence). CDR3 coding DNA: TGTGCCTGGAGTGTTGCAGGGGCAAATCAGCCCCAGCATTTT. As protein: CAWSVAGANQPQHF.

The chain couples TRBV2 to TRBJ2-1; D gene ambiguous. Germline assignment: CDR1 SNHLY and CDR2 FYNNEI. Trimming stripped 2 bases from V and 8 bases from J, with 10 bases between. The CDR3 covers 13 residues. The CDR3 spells CASSEQFQDEQFF. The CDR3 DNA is TGTGCCAGCAGTGAACAGTTTCAGGATGAGCAGTTCTTC.

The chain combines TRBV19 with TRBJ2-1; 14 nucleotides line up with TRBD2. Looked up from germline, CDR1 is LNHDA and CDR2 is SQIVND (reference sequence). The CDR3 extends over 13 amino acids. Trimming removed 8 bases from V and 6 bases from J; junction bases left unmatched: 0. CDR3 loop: CASGLAGGNEQFF. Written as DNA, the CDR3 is TGTGCCAGTGGACTAGCGGGGGGCAATGAGCAGTTCTTC.

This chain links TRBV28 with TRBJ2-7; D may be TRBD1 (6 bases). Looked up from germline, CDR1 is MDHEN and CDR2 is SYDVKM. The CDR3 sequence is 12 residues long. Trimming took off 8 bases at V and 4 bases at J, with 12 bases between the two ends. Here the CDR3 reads CASSLGQYEQYF. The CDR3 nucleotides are TGTGCCAGCTCACTAGGACAGTACGAGCAGTACTTC.

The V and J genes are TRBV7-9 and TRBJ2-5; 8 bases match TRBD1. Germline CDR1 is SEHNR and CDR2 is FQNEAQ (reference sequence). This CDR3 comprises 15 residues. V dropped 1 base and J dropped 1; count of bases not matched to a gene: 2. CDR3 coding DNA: TGTGCCAGCAGCTTAGGCCAGGGGGCCCAAGAGACCCAGTACTTC. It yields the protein CASSLGQGAQETQYF.

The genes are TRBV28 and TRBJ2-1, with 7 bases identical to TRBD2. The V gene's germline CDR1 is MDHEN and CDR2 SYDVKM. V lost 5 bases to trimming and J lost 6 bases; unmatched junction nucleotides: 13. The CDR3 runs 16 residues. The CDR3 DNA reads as TGTGCCAGCAGTCAACCACTAGCGATAAAGCCCAATGAGCAGTTCTTC. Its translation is CASSQPLAIKPNEQFF.

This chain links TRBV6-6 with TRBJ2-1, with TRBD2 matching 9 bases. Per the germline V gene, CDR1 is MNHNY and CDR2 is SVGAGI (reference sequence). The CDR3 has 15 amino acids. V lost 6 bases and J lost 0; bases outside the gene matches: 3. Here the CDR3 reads CASSPTSGSYNEQFF. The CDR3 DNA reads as TGTGCCAGCAGCCCGACTAGCGGCTCCTACAATGAGCAGTTCTTC.

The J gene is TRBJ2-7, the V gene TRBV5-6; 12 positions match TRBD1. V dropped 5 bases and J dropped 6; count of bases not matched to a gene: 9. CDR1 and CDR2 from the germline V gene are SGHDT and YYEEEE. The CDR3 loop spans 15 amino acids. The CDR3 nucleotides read TGTGCCAGCAGGAAAGCCGGGACAGGGGGCAGCGAGCAGTACTTC. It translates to CASRKAGTGGSEQYF.

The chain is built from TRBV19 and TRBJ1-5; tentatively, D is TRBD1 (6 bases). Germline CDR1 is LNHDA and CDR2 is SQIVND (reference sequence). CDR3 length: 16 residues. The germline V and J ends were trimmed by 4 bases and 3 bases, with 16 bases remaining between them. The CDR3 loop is CASSSEGGLYNQPQHF. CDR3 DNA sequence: TGTGCCAGTAGTAGCGAAGGGGGATTGTACAATCAGCCCCAGCATTTT.

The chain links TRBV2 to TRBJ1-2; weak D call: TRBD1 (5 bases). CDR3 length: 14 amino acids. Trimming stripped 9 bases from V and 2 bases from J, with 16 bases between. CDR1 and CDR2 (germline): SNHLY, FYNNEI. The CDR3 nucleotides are TGTGCCAGTATTAGGGGTCCTGCAAACTATGGCTACACCTTC. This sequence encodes CASIRGPANYGYTF.

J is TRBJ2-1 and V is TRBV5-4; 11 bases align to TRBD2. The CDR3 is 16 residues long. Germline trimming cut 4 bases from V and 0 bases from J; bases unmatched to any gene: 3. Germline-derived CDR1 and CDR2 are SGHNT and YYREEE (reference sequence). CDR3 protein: CASSGGLAGSYNEQFF. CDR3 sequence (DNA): TGTGCCAGCAGCGGAGGACTAGCGGGCTCCTACAATGAGCAGTTCTTC.

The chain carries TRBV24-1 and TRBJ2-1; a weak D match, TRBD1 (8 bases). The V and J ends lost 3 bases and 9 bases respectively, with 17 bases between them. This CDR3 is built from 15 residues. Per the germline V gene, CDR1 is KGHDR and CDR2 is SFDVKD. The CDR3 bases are TGTGCCACCAGTGATGGGGGGGCAGGGGGCATTGAGCAGTTCTTC. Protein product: CATSDGGAGGIEQFF.

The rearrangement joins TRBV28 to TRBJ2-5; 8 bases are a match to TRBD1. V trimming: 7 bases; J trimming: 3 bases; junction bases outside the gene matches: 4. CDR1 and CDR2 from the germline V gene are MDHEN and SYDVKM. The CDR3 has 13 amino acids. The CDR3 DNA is TGTGCCAGCATCGGGACAGGTGAAGAGACCCAGTACTTC. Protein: CASIGTGEETQYF.

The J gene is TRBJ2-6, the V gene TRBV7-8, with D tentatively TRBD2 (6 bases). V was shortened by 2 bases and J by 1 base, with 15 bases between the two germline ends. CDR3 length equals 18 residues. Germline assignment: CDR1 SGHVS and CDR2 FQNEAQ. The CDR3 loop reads CASSLSGLDLSGANVLTF. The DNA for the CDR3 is TGTGCCAGCAGCTTAAGCGGGTTGGACCTGTCTGGGGCCAACGTCCTGACTTTC.